This record covers a single TCR beta chain. Its specificity is unknown. This CDR3 has 14 residues. V gave up 7 bases and J gave up 10 bases, with 22 bases separating them. Germline-derived CDR1 and CDR2 are SEHNR and FQNEAQ (reference sequence). The data stem from a study of PD-1 blockade in classical Hodgkin lymphoma. Study-level background: Treatment was intravenous nivolumab, 3 mg/kg every 2 weeks, until progression. Study-level points and caveats: Baseline diversity was lower in partial responders and progressors than complete responders.

Libraries were prepared by immunoSEQ multiplex PCR; TCRdb keeps only in-frame clonotypes and omits some of them. The sample yields 28,000 or so clones, around 77% seen once. Time point given: cycle 4 day 1 (C4D1), after more than five weeks of nivolumab. There was relapse after autologous stem cell transplantation in every patient, and there was variation in brentuximab vedotin exposure. This receptor was taken from a human donor with classical Hodgkin lymphoma. The starting material was peripheral blood mononuclear cells (PBMCs), obtained before the fourth cycle of nivolumab. The J gene is TRBJ1-1, the V gene TRBV7-9; the D gene is possibly TRBD1 (6 bases). CDR3 DNA: TGTGCCAGCATAGGGGACTACAGGGCTCTAGGAGCTTTCTTT. Its translation: CASIGDYRALGAFF.